This TCR beta chain was observed in a study of cytomegalovirus exposure and HLA in healthy donors. Study results and limitations: The study designated around 150 TCR beta chains cytomegalovirus-associated. HLA-A and HLA-B allele assignments for most subjects were reportedly predicted accurately using TCR beta sequences.

Unrecorded immune exposure was likely among donors, who were nominally healthy when sampled. The germline V gene encodes CDR1 MNHEY and CDR2 SVGAGI. Trimming cost V 0 bases and J 4 bases, with 9 bases left between them. There are 15 residues in the CDR3. Comment on this clone: Antigen: not known.

The PCR ran on 60 Vbeta and 13 Jbeta primers. Clones were read by immunoSEQ multiplex PCR, and TCRdb kept only the in-frame ones, dropping some. The sample lists tens of thousands of clones, 75% to 85% occurring once. The TCR comes from a woman aged 40 to 50 in good health and CMV-seropositive. The material sequenced was PBMCs. V is TRBV6-5 and J is TRBJ2-2; D might be TRBD1 (5 bases). The CDR3 protein is CASSYSAGPTGELFF. The CDR3 coding sequence is TGTGCCAGCAGTTACTCCGCAGGGCCCACCGGGGAGCTGTTTTTT.